This TCR beta chain was recorded in a study of CD8+CD57+ T cells in acquired aplastic anemia. Background on the study: Recorded DNA amounts for sorted CD4+ and CD8+ cells had an average of 3.2 ug. Points from the study as a whole: The study found no significant CD8+ Simpson's diversity difference between patients and controls. Patients and controls turned out to have roughly 31 CD8+ CDR3 sequences in common.

The template used for profiling TCR beta VDJ and CDR3 was genomic DNA. Via MiXCR, TCRdb re-called the reads, giving one row per CDR3 protein. This table holds 250,000 to 350,000 distinct CDR3 sequences, approximately 57% found once. This clonotype was observed a few times. The target antigen is unknown. V was shortened by 6 bases and J by 0 bases, with 11 bases between the two germline ends. Germline assignment: CDR1 LNHNV and CDR2 YYDKDF (reference sequence). The CDR3 loop spans 14 amino acids. Sequencing used sorted CD4+, CD8+, or CD8+CD57+ T cells (not recorded which) from PBMCs. This TCR came from a human donor with severe aplastic anemia or a healthy control (not recorded which). The chain combines TRBV15 with TRBJ1-1; D gene ambiguous. The CDR3 sequence is CATRVWGMNTEAFF. The CDR3 bases are TGTGCCACCAGAGTTTGGGGTATGAACACTGAAGCTTTCTTT.